This TCR beta chain was sequenced during a study of T cell repertoires in cytomegalovirus infection. Study-level results: CMV carriers having the relevant HLA were flagged by cumulative public TCR beta family frequency. Ex vivo responses were dominated by HLA-C-restricted CMV-specific TCR beta clonotypes.

After removal of 5 bases from V and 2 bases from J, the junction contained 6 bases not matched to a gene. CDR1 and CDR2 (germline): SEHNR, FQNEAQ (reference sequence). The CDR3 covers 14 residues. To note about this clonotype: Antigen unknown.

TCRdb called the reads again in MiXCR, with one record for every CDR3 protein. The data contain approximately 250,000 distinct CDR3 sequences, approximately 9.2% of them singletons. The V call is TRBV7-9, the J call TRBJ2-7, with TRBD1 identical over 7 bases. The sample comprised PBMCs. The TCR comes from a human donor in good health (CMV status not recorded). Some clones in this sample may be carry-over from other donors' samples. The CDR3 sequence: CASSPDRVPYEQYF. As DNA, the CDR3 is TGTGCCAGCAGCCCCGACAGGGTTCCCTACGAGCAGTACTTC.